This TCR beta chain emerged from a study of T cell repertoires in cytomegalovirus infection. Study details: Through public TCR beta signatures, both CMV infection and matching HLA type were indicated. General study results and limits: Carriers of CMV plus the relevant HLA were identified by cumulative public TCR beta family frequency. The ex vivo response showed dominance by HLA-C-restricted CMV-specific TCR beta clonotypes.

The germline V gene encodes CDR1 SGHDT and CDR2 YYEEEE. This CDR3 comprises 14 residues. J gave up 10 bases and V 0 bases, and 4 bases lay outside the gene matches. TCRdb reprocessed the reads with MiXCR, giving one entry per CDR3 protein. The sample contains about 400,000 distinct CDR3 sequences, about a third of which appear only once. On this clonotype itself: Its cognate antigen is unknown.

The sequence was obtained from a human donor in good health (CMV status not recorded). Some clones in this sample may be carry-over from other donors' samples. V is TRBV5-6 and J is TRBJ1-6, with 7 positions matching TRBD1. Sequences were derived from cultured PBMCs, sampled from culture after CMV antigen stimulation. In nucleotides, the CDR3 is TGTGCCAGCAGCTTGGGCAGGGGGAGGTCACCCCTCCACTTT. Protein: CASSLGRGRSPLHF.